The 11 T cell receptor beta chains given below trace back to one sample, sequenced in a study of cytomegalovirus exposure and HLA in healthy donors. 13 Jbeta primers and 60 Vbeta primers were used for the PCR. The method was immunoSEQ multiplex PCR; TCRdb's version includes in-frame clones alone and lacks a portion of them. Among 75,000 to 95,000 clones listed, roughly 80% were seen once. The sequenced material came from PBMCs. These receptors all stem from a man aged 18 to 29 in good health and CMV-seronegative.

This chain uses TRBV4-2 with TRBJ2-3; 15 bases match TRBD2. The length of the CDR3 is 20 residues. In germline, CDR1 is LGHNA, CDR2 YNFKEQ. Unmatched junction bases numbered 13, after V lost 4 bases and J lost 2 bases. CDR3: CASSRVPGLAGGLNTDTQYF. CDR3 bases: TGTGCCAGCAGCCGAGTCCCGGGACTAGCGGGAGGTCTGAACACAGATACGCAGTATTTT.

The chain employs TRBV29-1 and TRBJ1-1; maybe TRBD1 (5 bases). CDR1 is SQVTM and CDR2 is ANQGSEA in the germline V gene. The CDR3 spans 14 residues. The CDR3 is CSGLWGVMNTEAFF. The CDR3 nucleotides are TGCAGTGGTCTTTGGGGGGTGATGAACACTGAAGCTTTCTTT.

The sample holds a few counts of this clone. This chain joins TRBV7-9 and TRBJ1-1; TRBD1 agrees at 8 bases. The CDR3 totals 14 residues. With V trimmed by 2 bases and J by 6 bases, 5 bases remained unmatched. Looked up from germline, CDR1 is SEHNR and CDR2 is FQNEAQ (reference sequence). CDR3 in DNA: TGTGCCAGCAGCTTACAGGGGGCGAGTCCTGAAGCTTTCTTT. Its protein product is CASSLQGASPEAFF.

The chain carries TRBV7-8 and TRBJ1-5, with a possible D match to TRBD1 (6 bases). The CDR3 runs 14 residues. Trimming shortened V by 5 bases and J by 2 bases, and 10 bases separated the two germline ends. Germline assignment: CDR1 SGHVS and CDR2 FQNEAQ. The CDR3 loop reads CASSGGQRNQPQHF. The DNA of the CDR3 is TGTGCCAGCAGCGGCGGACAGCGCAATCAGCCCCAGCATTTT. The entire variable domain, with the rest obtained from reference TRBV7-8 and TRBJ1-5, is as follows: GAGVSQSPRYKVAKRGQDVALRCDPISGHVSLFWYQQALGQGPEFLTYFQNEAQLDKSGLPSDRFFAERPEGSVSTLKIQRTQQEDSAVYLCASSGGQRNQPQHFGDGTRLSIL.

V is TRBV9 and J is TRBJ2-7, with 7 bases matching TRBD2. After removal of 6 bases from V and 4 bases from J, the junction contained 10 bases not matched to a gene. Germline assignment: CDR1 SGDLS and CDR2 YYNGEE. The CDR3 is made up of 14 amino acids. The DNA for the CDR3 is TGTGCCAGCAATCAAGGCGGGGGAAGTTACGAGCAGTACTTC. Protein product: CASNQGGGSYEQYF. Using reference TRBV9 and TRBJ2-7 for the parts outside the CDR3, the full variable domain is DSGVTQTPKHLITATGQRVTLRCSPRSGDLSVYWYQQSLDQGLQFLIQYYNGEERAKGNILERFSAQQFPDLHSELNLSSLELGDSALYFCASNQGGGSYEQYFGPGTRLTVT.

The chain couples TRBV10-1 to TRBJ2-2; the D gene is possibly TRBD1 (5 bases). V shed 6 bases and J shed 1 base, with 12 bases lying between them. The length of the CDR3 is 15 residues. Germline assignment: CDR1 WNHNN and CDR2 SYGVQD (reference sequence). CDR3 nucleotides: TGCGCCAGCAGCGCCGACAGAATGAACACCGGGGAGCTGTTTTTT. This gives the protein CASSADRMNTGELFF.

This clone was recorded once. Here the CDR3 reads CASSPATGTDEAFF. CDR3 nucleotide sequence: TGTGCCAGCAGTCCTGCTACAGGGACGGATGAAGCTTTCTTT. The V gene is TRBV6-1, the J gene TRBJ1-1; possibly TRBD1 for D (6 bases). Germline V lookup: CDR1 MNHNS, CDR2 SASEGT. Trimming took 5 bases from V and 7 from J, leaving 17 bases between them. The length of the CDR3 is 14 residues.

The chain uses TRBV19 and TRBJ2-2; TRBD2 is a possible D gene (6 bases). Germline lookup yields CDR1 LNHDA and CDR2 SQIVND (reference sequence). The ends were cut back, 1 base at V and 4 bases at J, with 7 bases in the middle. The CDR3 totals 14 residues. The CDR3 loop is CASSIAGVTGELFF. CDR3 coding DNA: TGTGCCAGTAGTATAGCGGGGGTCACCGGGGAGCTGTTTTTT.

The CDR3 bases are TGTGCCACCAGCAGTAAAGCCATGAACACTGAAGCTTTCTTT. The encoded protein is CATSSKAMNTEAFF. The chain carries TRBV15 and TRBJ1-1; D gene unclear. The germline V and J ends were trimmed by 3 bases and 0 bases, with 8 bases remaining between them. In germline, CDR1 is LNHNV, CDR2 YYDKDF (reference sequence). This CDR3 comprises 14 residues.

This chain joins TRBV14 and TRBJ1-2, with 8 bases fitting TRBD1. V gave up 5 bases and J gave up 8 bases; unmatched junction bases: 10. The CDR3 is 14 residues long. The germline CDR1 and CDR2 sequences are SGHDN and FVKESK. CDR3 nucleotides: TGTGCCAGCAGCTACCGAGGACAGGGAGGAGGCTACACCTTC. Its protein is CASSYRGQGGGYTF.

The chain has TRBV5-1 and TRBJ2-1, with D perhaps TRBD2 (6 bases). Looked up from germline, CDR1 is SGHRS and CDR2 is YFSETQ. The CDR3 covers 16 residues. The V gene lost 4 bases and the J gene lost 0 bases, with 14 bases spanning the gap. The CDR3 sequence: CASSTGLSSSYNEQFF. CDR3 coding DNA: TGCGCCAGCAGCACGGGACTTTCCAGCTCCTACAATGAGCAGTTCTTC.